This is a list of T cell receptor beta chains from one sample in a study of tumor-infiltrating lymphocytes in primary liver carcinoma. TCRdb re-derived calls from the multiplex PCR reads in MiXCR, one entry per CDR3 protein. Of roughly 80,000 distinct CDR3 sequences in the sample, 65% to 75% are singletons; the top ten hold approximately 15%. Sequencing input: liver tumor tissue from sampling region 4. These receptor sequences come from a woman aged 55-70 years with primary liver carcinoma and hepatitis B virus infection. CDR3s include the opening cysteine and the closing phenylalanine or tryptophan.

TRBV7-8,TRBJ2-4,CASSPPRELDKNIQYF
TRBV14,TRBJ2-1,CASSRVGAGGPDFF
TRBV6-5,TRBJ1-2,CVGSPDRGSGYTF
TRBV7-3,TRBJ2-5,CANSRGGGETQYF
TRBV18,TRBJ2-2,CASSPMVADTGELFF
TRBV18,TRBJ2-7,CASSPGRRGEQYF
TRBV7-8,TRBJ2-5,CASRRGLSGSLQKGETQYF
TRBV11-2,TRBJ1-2,CTSSQTHNYGYTF
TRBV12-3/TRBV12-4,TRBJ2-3,CASTDRVGRTDTQYF
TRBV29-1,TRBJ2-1,CSDAWTRYNEQFF
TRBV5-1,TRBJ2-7,CVSSSGQYEQYF
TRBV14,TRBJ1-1,CASSHEATEAFF
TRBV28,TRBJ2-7,CASSPGGGRVYEQYF
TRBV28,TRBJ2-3,CASSLAGAYTDTQYF
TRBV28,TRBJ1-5,CASSLGGAGYQPQHF
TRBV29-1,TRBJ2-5,CSVAVTGAIETQYF
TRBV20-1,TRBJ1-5,CSANTGFGGRQPQHF
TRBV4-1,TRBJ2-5,CVISQVGSRGGRRETQYF
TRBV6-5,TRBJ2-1,CASSRGSGSIEQLF
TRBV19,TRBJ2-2,CASSIRTGNTGELFF
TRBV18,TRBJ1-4,CASSLTQSVTNEKLFF
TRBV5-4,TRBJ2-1,CASTRGGPLPINGQFF
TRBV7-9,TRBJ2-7,CASSPRTSGSGEQYF